The text below deals with one T cell receptor beta chain. The germline V gene encodes CDR1 MNHNY and CDR2 SVGAGI (reference sequence). The CDR3 covers 15 residues. Trimming pared 2 bases from V and 0 bases from J, leaving 5 bases between. This record comes from a study of tumor T cells in aggressive B-cell lymphoma. Only in-frame clones appear in the TCRdb table, and some are missing; sequencing was by immunoSEQ multiplex PCR. The sample contains under 3,500 clones, 85% to 95% of which appear only once. This receptor was identified in an adult with diffuse large B cell lymphoma. The sample was tumor tissue. The J gene is TRBJ2-6, the V gene TRBV6-6; D remains ambiguous. The CDR3 protein is CASSYGLSGANVLTF. CDR3 coding DNA: TGTGCCAGCAGTTACGGGCTCTCTGGGGCCAACGTCCTGACTTTC.